This TCR beta chain was sequenced in a study of regulatory T cells in long-lasting Graves disease. Time point denoted: newly diagnosed GD, antithyroid drugs for less than 3 months. The authors made the TCR library using RNA they extracted from PBMCs. CDR3 regions were amplified by Arm-PCR using iRepertoire HTBI primers to build TCR beta libraries. TCRdb re-analysed the multiplex PCR reads in MiXCR, keeping a single row per CDR3 protein. Of about 620,000 distinct CDR3 sequences in the sample, 15% to 20% were seen once. Whole-study results and caveats: Among samples with persistent disease, TRBV28, TRBJ1-2 and TRBJ2-5 were favored.

The germline V gene has CDR1 SGHAT and CDR2 FQNNGV. Trimming took off 7 bases at V and 2 bases at J, with 18 bases between the two ends. The CDR3 totals 15 residues. In this sample, this clonotype turned up many times. Its antigen is as yet unknown. These data were likewise used in another study, on T cells in Graves' hyperthyroidism and ophthalmopathy.

The TCR sequence derives from a woman aged 25 to 45 with Graves disease. V and J are TRBV11-2 and TRBJ2-7; D may be TRBD2 (6 bases). Sample: peripheral blood mononuclear cells (PBMCs), taken at new diagnosis, from a patient treated with antithyroid drugs. CDR3 sequence reads: CASTRSRDSAYEQYF. CDR3 nucleotide sequence: TGTGCCAGCACGAGATCCCGGGACTCCGCCTACGAGCAGTACTTC. Full variable domain (missing parts from reference TRBV11-2 and TRBJ2-7): EAGVAQSPRYKIIEKRQSVAFWCNPISGHATLYWYQQILGQGPKLLIQFQNNGVVDDSQLPKDRFSAERLKGVDSTLKIQPAKLEDSAVYLCASTRSRDSAYEQYFGPGTRLTVT.